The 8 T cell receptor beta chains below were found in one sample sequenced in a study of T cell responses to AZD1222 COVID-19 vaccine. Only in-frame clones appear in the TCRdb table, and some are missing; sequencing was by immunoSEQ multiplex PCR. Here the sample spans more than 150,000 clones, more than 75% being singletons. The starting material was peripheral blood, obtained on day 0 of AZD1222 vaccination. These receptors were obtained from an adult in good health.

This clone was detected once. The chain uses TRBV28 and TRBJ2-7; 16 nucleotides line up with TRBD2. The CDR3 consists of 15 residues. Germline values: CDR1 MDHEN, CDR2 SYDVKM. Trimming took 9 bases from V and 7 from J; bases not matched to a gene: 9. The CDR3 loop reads CASMGLAGGPGEQYF. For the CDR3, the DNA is TGTGCCAGTATGGGACTAGCGGGAGGGCCTGGAGAGCAGTACTTC.

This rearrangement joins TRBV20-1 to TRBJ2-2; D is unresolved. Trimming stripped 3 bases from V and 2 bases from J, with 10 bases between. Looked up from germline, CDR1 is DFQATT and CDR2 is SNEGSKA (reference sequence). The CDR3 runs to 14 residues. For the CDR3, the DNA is TGCAGTGCTAGTACTCACATAAACACCGGGGAGCTGTTTTTT. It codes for CSASTHINTGELFF.

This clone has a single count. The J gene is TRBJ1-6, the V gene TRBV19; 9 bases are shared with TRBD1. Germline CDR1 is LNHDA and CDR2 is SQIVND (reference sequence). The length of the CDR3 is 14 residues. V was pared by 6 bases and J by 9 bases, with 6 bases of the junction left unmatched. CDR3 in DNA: TGTGCCAGTAGCCGGGACAGGGATCGTTCACCCCTCCACTTT. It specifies CASSRDRDRSPLHF.

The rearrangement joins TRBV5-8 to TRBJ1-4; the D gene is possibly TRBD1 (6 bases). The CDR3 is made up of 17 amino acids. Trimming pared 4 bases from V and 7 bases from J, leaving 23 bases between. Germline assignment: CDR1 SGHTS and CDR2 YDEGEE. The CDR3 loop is CASSLHRAEGRAEKLFF. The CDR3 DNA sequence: TGTGCCAGCAGCCTACACAGGGCTGAGGGCCGGGCTGAAAAACTGTTTTTT.

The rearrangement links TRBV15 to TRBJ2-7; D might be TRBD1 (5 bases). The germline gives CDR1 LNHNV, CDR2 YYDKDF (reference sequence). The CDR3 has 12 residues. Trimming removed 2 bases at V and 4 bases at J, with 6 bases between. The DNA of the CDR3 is TGTGCCACCAGCAGAAAGGGGTACGAGCAGTACTTC. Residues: CATSRKGYEQYF.

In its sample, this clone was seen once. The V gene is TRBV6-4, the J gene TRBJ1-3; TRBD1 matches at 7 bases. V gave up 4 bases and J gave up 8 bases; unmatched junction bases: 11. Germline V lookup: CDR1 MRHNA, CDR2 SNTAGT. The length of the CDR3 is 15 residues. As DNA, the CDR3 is TGTGCCAGCAGTGGACAGGGTACCGATCGGGACACCATATATTTT. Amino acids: CASSGQGTDRDTIYF.

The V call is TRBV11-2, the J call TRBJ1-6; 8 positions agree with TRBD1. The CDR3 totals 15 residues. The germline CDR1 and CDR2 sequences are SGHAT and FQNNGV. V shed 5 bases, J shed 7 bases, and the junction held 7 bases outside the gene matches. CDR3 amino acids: CASSGMDRANSPLHF. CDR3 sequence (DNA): TGTGCCAGCAGCGGGATGGACAGGGCGAATTCACCCCTCCACTTT. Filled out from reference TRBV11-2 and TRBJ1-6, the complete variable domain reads EAGVAQSPRYKIIEKRQSVAFWCNPISGHATLYWYQQILGQGPKLLIQFQNNGVVDDSQLPKDRFSAERLKGVDSTLKIQPAKLEDSAVYLCASSGMDRANSPLHFGNGTRLTVT.

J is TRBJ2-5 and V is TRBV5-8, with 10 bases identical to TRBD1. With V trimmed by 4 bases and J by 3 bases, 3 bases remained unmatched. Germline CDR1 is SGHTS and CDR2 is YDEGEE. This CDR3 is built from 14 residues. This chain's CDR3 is CASSPGTGEETQYF. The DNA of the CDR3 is TGTGCCAGCAGCCCAGGGACAGGGGAAGAGACCCAGTACTTC.